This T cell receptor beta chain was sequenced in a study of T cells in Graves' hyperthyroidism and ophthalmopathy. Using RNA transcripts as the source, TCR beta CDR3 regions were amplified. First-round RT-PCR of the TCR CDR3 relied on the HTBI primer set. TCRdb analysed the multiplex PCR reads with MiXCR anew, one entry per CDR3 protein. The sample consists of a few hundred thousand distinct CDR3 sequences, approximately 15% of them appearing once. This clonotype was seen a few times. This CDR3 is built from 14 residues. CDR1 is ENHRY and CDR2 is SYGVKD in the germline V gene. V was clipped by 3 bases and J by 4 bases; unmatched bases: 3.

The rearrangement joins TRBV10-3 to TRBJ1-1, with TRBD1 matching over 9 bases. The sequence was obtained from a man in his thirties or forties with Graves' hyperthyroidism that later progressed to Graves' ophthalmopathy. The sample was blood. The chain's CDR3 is CAISEDRGSTEAFF. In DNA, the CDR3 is TGTGCCATCAGTGAAGACAGGGGGAGCACTGAAGCTTTCTTT.